This entry lists 8 T cell receptor beta chains sequenced from one sample in a study of cytomegalovirus exposure and HLA in healthy donors. PCR used 60 Vbeta primers and 13 Jbeta primers. Sequencing used immunoSEQ multiplex PCR; TCRdb keeps in-frame clones, though not all of them. The sample lists about 170,000 clones, 80% to 90% occurring once. The sequenced material came from PBMCs. These TCRs come from a woman younger than 30 in good health and CMV-seropositive.

A single count supports this clone. The rearrangement joins TRBV6-5 to TRBJ2-7, with D possibly TRBD2 on 5 matching bases. From germline, CDR1 is MNHEY and CDR2 SVGAGI. V lost 0 bases, J lost 3 bases, and 15 bases lay in between. The CDR3 contains 16 residues. CDR3 sequence reads: CASSYSKGNGVYEQYF. DNA for the CDR3: TGTGCCAGCAGTTACTCGAAAGGGAACGGGGTCTACGAGCAGTACTTC.

This chain connects TRBV7-2 to TRBJ2-7; D perhaps matches TRBD2 (5 bases). Germline CDR1 is SGHTA and CDR2 is FQGNSA. V dropped 1 base and J dropped 1 base, with 14 bases sitting between them. This CDR3 region has 16 residues. CDR3 coding DNA: TGTGCCAGCAGCTTAGTTGGCGGCGAGGGTTCCTACGAGCAGTACTTC. Amino acids: CASSLVGGEGSYEQYF.

The V call is TRBV30, the J call TRBJ2-7; 9 nucleotides align to TRBD1. Unmatched junction bases numbered 5, after V lost 5 bases and J lost 0 bases. The CDR3 spans 14 residues. Germline loops: CDR1 GTSNPN, CDR2 SVGIG (reference sequence). Here the CDR3 DNA reads TGTGCCTGGGAGACGGACAGGGGCTCCTACGAGCAGTACTTC. Protein product: CAWETDRGSYEQYF.

The J gene is TRBJ2-1, the V gene TRBV7-8, with 7 bases lining up with TRBD1. The CDR3 has 20 residues. Trimming at V came to 1 base and at J to 4 bases, leaving 19 bases not matched to a gene. Germline CDR1 reads SGHVS; CDR2 reads FQNEAQ. CDR3 protein: CASSLEAGAGGGWPYNEQFF. The CDR3 DNA sequence: TGTGCCAGCAGCTTAGAGGCAGGGGCAGGGGGTGGGTGGCCATACAATGAGCAGTTCTTC.

The chain uses TRBV4-3 and TRBJ1-1; no firm D call. Germline V gene lookup returns CDR1 LGHNA and CDR2 YSLEER. The V and J ends lost 0 bases and 11 bases respectively, with 13 bases between them. The CDR3 sequence is 13 residues long. In DNA form, the CDR3 reads TGCGCCAGCAGCCAAGATGGTCTCTTGCGGGCTTTCTTT. Its translation is CASSQDGLLRAFF.

The rearrangement joins TRBV19 to TRBJ2-1; D is perhaps TRBD2 (5 bases). This CDR3 region has 15 residues. The germline V and J ends were trimmed by 0 bases and 6 bases, with 12 bases remaining between them. The germline CDR1 and CDR2 sequences are LNHDA and SQIVND (reference sequence). This CDR3 is CASSIDLIEGNEQFF. The CDR3 DNA is TGTGCCAGTAGTATAGACCTGATTGAGGGCAATGAGCAGTTCTTC.

The chain is built from TRBV6-1 and TRBJ2-5; D is unclear. The CDR3 is 15 amino acids. The germline V gene encodes CDR1 MNHNS and CDR2 SASEGT. V was clipped by 0 bases and J by 6 bases, with 14 bases between them. Here the CDR3 reads CASSEALQQVKTQYF. The CDR3 nucleotides are TGTGCCAGCAGTGAAGCGTTACAGCAGGTTAAGACCCAGTACTTC.

This clone was counted a single time. This chain connects TRBV15 to TRBJ2-7, with 8 bases that match TRBD1. The ends lost 3 bases at V and 3 bases at J; junction bases unmatched: 10. Germline values: CDR1 LNHNV, CDR2 YYDKDF (reference sequence). There are 16 residues in the CDR3. The CDR3 loop is CATSSPWGTGGYEQYF. The CDR3 coding sequence is TGTGCCACCAGCAGTCCATGGGGGACAGGAGGCTACGAGCAGTACTTC.